This T cell receptor (beta chain) appears in the sequencing data of a study of control samples from healthy donors and cancer patients. The trim removed 9 bases at V and 8 bases at J, leaving 4 bases unmatched. The CDR3 has 11 residues. Looked up from germline, CDR1 is MDHEN and CDR2 is SYDVKM. TCRdb's table, derived via immunoSEQ multiplex PCR, lists solely in-frame clones and lacks some. Here the sample spans just under 80,000 clones, approximately 90% being singletons. The chain recombines TRBV28 with TRBJ1-2; 9 bases match TRBD1. Source material: PBMCs. The receptor was derived from an older woman with head and neck cancer. The CDR3: CASDGTGGYTF. CDR3 coding DNA: TGTGCCAGTGACGGGACAGGGGGCTACACCTTC.